What follows are 3 T cell receptor beta chains derived from one specimen sequenced in a study of blood T cell repertoires in COVID-19. Assay: immunoSEQ multiplex PCR; the TCRdb copy retains only in-frame clones and omits some. The data hold about 160,000 clones, with around 92% observed a single time. Sequencing input: peripheral blood. These receptors all come from a man between 60 and 75 years old with acute or convalescent COVID-19.

The chain has TRBV30 and TRBJ1-2; D uncertain. The CDR3 consists of 13 residues. Deletions cut 8 bases from V and 2 bases from J, with 15 bases between. CDR1 is GTSNPN and CDR2 is SVGIG in the germline V gene (reference sequence). The CDR3: CAAQAGRNYGYTF. Written as DNA, the CDR3 is TGTGCCGCCCAAGCTGGCAGGAACTATGGCTACACCTTC.

There are a few counts of this clone. CDR3 bases: TGTGCCAGCAGCGCAGCAGGGAACGGATACTACAATGAGCAGTTCTTC. Its protein product is CASSAAGNGYYNEQFF. This chain connects TRBV5-5 to TRBJ2-1; D perhaps matches TRBD1 (5 bases). Trimming left V 4 bases short and J 3 bases short, with 17 bases between. Germline CDR1 and CDR2: SGHKS and YYEKEE (reference sequence). This CDR3 is built from 16 residues.

The CDR3 loop is CASSPGTGGNRNQPQHF. For the CDR3, the DNA is TGTGCCAGCAGTCCCGGGACAGGGGGCAACCGCAATCAGCCCCAGCATTTT. V gene TRBV6-6 combines with J gene TRBJ1-5; TRBD1 agrees at 12 bases. Germline CDR1 and CDR2: MNHNY and SVGAGI (reference sequence). The CDR3 is 17 residues long. The junction had 7 bases not matched to a gene; V was cut back by 5 bases and J by 2 bases.